This TCR beta chain was sequenced during a study of post-analysis software for immune sequencing data. Looking at the study overall: Recorded disease courses covered relapsing-remitting, secondary progressive and progressive-relapsing multiple sclerosis. Some patients had no subtype annotation. Study-wide results and limits: Normalized Chao1 diversity was significantly reduced in patients versus controls. Elevated frequency relative to controls characterized a handful of TRBV segments in patients, TRBV5-6, TRBV5-1 and TRBV20-1 among them.

The V gene's germline CDR1 is MNHNS and CDR2 SASEGT. The V end lost 10 bases, the J end lost 10 bases, and 34 bases lay between the germline ends. The CDR3 totals 17 residues. The library was made from cDNA and included unique molecular identifiers. One entry per CDR3 protein results from TCRdb running MiXCR on the PCR reads. The data hold about 770,000 distinct CDR3 sequences, with 40% to 55% observed a single time. On this clonotype itself: The target antigen is unknown.

The gene calls are TRBV6-1 and TRBJ1-1, with D perhaps matching TRBD1 (6 bases). The origin of this receptor is a girl aged 10 to 17 with multiple sclerosis. Sequencing was carried out using blood. CDR3 in amino acids: CAIDLQGLVTGSVGAFF. In DNA form, the CDR3 reads TGTGCCATAGACTTACAGGGTCTCGTGACGGGGTCTGTTGGAGCTTTCTTT.